There are many counts of the clone carrying this T cell receptor (beta chain). Its specificity is unknown. The germline V gene has CDR1 SNHLY and CDR2 FYNNEI. The CDR3 sequence is 14 residues long. The V and J ends lost 6 bases and 4 bases, in that order; junction bases with no gene match: 8. The study excluded patients with uncontrolled infection, other autoimmune disease, pregnancy or lactation. This entry is derived from a study of T cells in Graves' hyperthyroidism and ophthalmopathy. Points from the study as a whole: Researchers found most expanded thyroid clonotypes above 0.001 in blood as well.

RNA transcripts gave rise to amplified TCR beta CDR3 regions. The HTBI primer set was used in a first-round RT-PCR of the TCR CDR3. TCRdb passed the multiplex PCR reads through MiXCR, listing each CDR3 protein once. The table has about 380,000 distinct CDR3 sequences, 13% seen once. Sequencing was carried out using blood. This sequence originates from a man younger than 40 with Graves' hyperthyroidism that later progressed to Graves' ophthalmopathy. This chain connects TRBV2 to TRBJ1-2; 7 nucleotides align to TRBD1. The CDR3 loop is CASSPGTVVYGYTF. CDR3 DNA sequence: TGTGCCAGCAGCCCCGGGACAGTCGTCTATGGCTACACCTTC.